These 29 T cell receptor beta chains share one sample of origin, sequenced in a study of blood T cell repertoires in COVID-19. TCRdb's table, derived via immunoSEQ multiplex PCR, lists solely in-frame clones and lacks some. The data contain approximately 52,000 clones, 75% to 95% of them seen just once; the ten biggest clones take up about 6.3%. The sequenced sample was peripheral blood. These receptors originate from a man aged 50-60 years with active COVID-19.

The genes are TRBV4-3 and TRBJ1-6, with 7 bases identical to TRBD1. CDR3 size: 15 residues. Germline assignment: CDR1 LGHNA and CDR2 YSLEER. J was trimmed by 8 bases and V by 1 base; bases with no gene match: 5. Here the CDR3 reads CASSQVGDRYSPLHF. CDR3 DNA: TGCGCCAGCAGCCAAGTGGGGGACAGATATTCACCCCTCCACTTT.

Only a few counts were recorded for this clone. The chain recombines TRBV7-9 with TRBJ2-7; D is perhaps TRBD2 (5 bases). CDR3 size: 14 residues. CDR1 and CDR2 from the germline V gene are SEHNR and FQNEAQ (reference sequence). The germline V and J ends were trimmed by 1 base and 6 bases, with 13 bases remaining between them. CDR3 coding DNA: TGTGCCAGCAGCTTAGTTTGGGCTAGCTTCGAGCAGTACTTC. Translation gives CASSLVWASFEQYF.

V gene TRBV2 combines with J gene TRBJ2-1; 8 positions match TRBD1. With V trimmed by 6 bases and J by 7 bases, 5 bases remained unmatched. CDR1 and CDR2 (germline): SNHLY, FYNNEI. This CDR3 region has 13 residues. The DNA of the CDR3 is TGTGCCAGCAGCGACAGGGGTTGGAATGAGCAGTTCTTC. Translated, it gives CASSDRGWNEQFF.

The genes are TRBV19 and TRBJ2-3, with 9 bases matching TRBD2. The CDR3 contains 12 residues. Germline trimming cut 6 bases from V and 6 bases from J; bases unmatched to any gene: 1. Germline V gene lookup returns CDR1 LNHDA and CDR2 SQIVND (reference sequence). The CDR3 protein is CASRSGGDTQYF. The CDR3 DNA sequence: TGTGCCAGTAGAAGCGGGGGGGATACGCAGTATTTT. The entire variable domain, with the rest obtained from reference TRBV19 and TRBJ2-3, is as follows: DGGITQSPKYLFRKEGQNVTLSCEQNLNHDAMYWYRQDPGQGLRLIYYSQIVNDFQKGDIAEGYSVSREKKESFPLTVTSAQKNPTAFYLCASRSGGDTQYFGPGTRLTVL.

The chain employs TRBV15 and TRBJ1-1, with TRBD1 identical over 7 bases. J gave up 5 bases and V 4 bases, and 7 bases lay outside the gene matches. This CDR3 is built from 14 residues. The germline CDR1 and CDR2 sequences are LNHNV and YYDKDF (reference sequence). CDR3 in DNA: TGTGCCACCAGCAAAACTGGACAGGTAACTGAAGCTTTCTTT. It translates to CATSKTGQVTEAFF.

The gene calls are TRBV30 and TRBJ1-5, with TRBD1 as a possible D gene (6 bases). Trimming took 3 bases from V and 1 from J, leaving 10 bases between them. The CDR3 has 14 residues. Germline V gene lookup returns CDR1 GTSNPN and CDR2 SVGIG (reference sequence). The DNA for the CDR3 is TGTGCCTGGAGGGGCAGGGGAAGCAATCAGCCCCAGCATTTT. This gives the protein CAWRGRGSNQPQHF.

The CDR3 bases are TGTGCCAGCAGCGTAGCTACAGGGGTTGCAGATACGCAGTATTTT. Its protein product is CASSVATGVADTQYF. The V gene is TRBV9, the J gene TRBJ2-3, with 7 positions matching TRBD1. The trim removed 0 bases at V and 4 bases at J, leaving 5 bases unmatched. This CDR3 contains 15 residues. CDR1 is SGDLS, CDR2 YYNGEE, per germline.

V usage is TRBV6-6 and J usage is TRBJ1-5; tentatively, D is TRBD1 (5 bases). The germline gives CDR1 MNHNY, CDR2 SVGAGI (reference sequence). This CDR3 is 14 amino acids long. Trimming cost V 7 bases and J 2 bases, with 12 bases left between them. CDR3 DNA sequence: TGTGCCAGCACACGGGGGATTGGCAATCAGCCCCAGCATTTT. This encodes CASTRGIGNQPQHF.

CDR3 sequence: CASMPRTDNEKLFF. As DNA, the CDR3 is TGTGCCAGCATGCCACGGACAGATAATGAAAAACTGTTTTTT. The V and J genes are TRBV2 and TRBJ1-4; weak D call: TRBD1 (6 bases). Deletions cut 7 bases from V and 4 bases from J, with 13 bases between. CDR1 and CDR2 from the germline V gene are SNHLY and FYNNEI. CDR3 length: 14 amino acids.

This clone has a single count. CDR3 residues: CASSLQATGELFF. For the CDR3, the DNA is TGTGCCAGCAGCTTACAGGCGACCGGGGAGCTGTTTTTT. The chain joins TRBV7-9 to TRBJ2-2; no definite D call. The CDR3 spans 13 residues. The germline gives CDR1 SEHNR, CDR2 FQNEAQ (reference sequence). Between the trimmed V and J ends, which lost 2 bases and 5 bases, there was a span of 6 bases.

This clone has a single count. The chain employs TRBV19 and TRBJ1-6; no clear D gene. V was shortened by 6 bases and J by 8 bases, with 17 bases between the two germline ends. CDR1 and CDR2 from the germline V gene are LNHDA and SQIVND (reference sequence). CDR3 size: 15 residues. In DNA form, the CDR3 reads TGTGCCAGTAGCGCCACGGCGGGTAGGGATTCACCCCTCCACTTT. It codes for CASSATAGRDSPLHF.

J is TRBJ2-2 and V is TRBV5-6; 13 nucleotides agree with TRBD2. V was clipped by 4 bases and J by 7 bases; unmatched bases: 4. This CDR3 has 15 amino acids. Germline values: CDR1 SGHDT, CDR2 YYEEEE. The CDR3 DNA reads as TGTGCCAGCAGCCGGAGACTAGCGGGGGGCGGGGAGCTGTTTTTT. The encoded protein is CASSRRLAGGGELFF.

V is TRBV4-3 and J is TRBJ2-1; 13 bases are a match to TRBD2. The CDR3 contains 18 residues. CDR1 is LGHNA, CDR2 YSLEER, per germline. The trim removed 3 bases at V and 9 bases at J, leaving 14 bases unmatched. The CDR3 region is CASSQLIQTSGGIREQFF. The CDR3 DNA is TGCGCCAGCAGCCAGCTCATACAGACTAGCGGGGGGATACGTGAGCAGTTCTTC.

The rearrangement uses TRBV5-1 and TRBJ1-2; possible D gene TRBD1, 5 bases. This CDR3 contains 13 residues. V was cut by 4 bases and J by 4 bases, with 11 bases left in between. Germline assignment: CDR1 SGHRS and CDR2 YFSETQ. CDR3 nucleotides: TGCGCCAGCAGCCTAGACAGACGCTATGGCTACACCTTC. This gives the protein CASSLDRRYGYTF.

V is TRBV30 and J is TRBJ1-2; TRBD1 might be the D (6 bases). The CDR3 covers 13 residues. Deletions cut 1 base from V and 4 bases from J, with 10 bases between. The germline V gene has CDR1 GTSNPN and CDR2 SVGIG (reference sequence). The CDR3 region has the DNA TGTGCCTGGAGTGAGACAGGCGGCTATGGCTACACCTTC. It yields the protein CAWSETGGYGYTF.

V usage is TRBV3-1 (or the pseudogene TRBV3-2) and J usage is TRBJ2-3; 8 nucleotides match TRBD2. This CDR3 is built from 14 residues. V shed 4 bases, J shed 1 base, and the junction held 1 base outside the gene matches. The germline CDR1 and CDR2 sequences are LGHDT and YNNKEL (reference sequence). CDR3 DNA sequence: TGTGCCAGCAGCCTCGGGGGGGGCACAGATACGCAGTATTTT. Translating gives CASSLGGGTDTQYF.

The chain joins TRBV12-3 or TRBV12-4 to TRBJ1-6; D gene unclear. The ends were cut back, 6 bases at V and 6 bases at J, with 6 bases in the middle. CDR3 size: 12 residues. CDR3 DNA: TGTGCCAGCAGCGCCGGTAATTCACCCCTCCACTTT. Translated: CASSAGNSPLHF.

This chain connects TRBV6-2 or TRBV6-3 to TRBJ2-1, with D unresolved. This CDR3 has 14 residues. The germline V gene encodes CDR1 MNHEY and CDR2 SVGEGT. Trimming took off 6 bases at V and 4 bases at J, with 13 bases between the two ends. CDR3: CASSPDFTYNEQFF. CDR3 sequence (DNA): TGTGCCAGCAGCCCAGACTTCACGTACAATGAGCAGTTCTTC.

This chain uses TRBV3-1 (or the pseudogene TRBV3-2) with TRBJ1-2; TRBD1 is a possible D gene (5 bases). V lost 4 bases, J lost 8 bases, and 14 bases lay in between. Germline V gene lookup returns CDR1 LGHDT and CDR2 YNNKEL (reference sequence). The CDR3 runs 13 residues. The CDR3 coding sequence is TGTGCCAGCAGCCGCACAGGCCCTGGGGGCTACACCTTC. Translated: CASSRTGPGGYTF.

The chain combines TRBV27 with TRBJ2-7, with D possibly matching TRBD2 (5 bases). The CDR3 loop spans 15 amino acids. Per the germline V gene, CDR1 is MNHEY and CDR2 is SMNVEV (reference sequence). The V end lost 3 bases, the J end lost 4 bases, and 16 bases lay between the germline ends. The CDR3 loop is CASSFRGRIRYEQYF. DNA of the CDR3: TGTGCCAGCAGTTTTAGAGGGAGAATTAGGTACGAGCAGTACTTC.

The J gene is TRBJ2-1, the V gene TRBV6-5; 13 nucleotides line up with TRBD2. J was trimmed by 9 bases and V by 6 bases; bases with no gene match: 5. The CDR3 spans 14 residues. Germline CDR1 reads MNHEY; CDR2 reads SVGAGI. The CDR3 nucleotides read TGTGCCAGCAGAAGGACTAGCGGGGGCGGTGAGCAGTTCTTC. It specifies CASRRTSGGGEQFF.

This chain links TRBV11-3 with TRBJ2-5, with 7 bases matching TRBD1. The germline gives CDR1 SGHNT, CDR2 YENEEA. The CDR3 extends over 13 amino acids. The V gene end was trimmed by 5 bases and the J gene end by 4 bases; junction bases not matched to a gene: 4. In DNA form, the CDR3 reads TGTGCCAGCAGCCCAAGACAGGGAGAGACCCAGTACTTC. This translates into CASSPRQGETQYF.

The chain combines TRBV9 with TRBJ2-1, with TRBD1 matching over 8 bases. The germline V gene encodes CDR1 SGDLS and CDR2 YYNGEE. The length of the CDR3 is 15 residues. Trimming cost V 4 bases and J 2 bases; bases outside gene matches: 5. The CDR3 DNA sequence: TGTGCCAGCAGCACCGGACAGGGAGCCTACAATGAGCAGTTCTTC. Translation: CASSTGQGAYNEQFF.

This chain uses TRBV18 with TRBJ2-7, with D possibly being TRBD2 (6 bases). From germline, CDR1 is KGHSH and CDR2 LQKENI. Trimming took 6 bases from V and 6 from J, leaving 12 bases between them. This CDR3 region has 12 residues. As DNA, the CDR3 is TGTGCCAGCTCCGCGGGAAGGAGCGAGCAGTACTTC. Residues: CASSAGRSEQYF.

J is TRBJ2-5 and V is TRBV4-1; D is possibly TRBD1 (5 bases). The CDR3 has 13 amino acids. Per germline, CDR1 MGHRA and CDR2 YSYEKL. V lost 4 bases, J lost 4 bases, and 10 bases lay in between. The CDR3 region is CASSRGQVETQYF. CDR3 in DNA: TGCGCCAGCAGCCGGGGCCAGGTAGAGACCCAGTACTTC.

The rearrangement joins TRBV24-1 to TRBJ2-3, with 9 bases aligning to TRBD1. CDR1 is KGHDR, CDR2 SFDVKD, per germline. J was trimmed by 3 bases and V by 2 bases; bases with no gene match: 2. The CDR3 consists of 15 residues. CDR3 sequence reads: CATSDYGQGTDTQYF. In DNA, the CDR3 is TGTGCCACCAGTGATTACGGACAGGGGACAGATACGCAGTATTTT.

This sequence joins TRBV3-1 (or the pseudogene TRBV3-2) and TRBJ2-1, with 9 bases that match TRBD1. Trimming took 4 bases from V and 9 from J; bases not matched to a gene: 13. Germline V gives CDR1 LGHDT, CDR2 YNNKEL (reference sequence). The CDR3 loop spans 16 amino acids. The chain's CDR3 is CASSRRTGVIFIEQFF. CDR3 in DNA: TGTGCCAGCAGCCGAAGGACAGGGGTGATCTTTATTGAGCAGTTCTTC.

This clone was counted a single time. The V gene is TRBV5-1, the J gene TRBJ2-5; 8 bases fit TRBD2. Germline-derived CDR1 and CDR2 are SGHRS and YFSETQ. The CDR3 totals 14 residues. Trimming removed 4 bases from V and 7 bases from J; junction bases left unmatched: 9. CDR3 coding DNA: TGCGCCAGCAGCATCGCGGGGGGCGAGGGGACCCAGTACTTC. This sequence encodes CASSIAGGEGTQYF.

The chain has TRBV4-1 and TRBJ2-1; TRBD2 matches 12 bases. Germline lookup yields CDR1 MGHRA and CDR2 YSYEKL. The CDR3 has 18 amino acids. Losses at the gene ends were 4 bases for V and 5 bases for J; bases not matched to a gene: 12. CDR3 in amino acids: CASSPLGTSGRDNNEQFF. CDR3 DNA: TGCGCCAGCAGCCCCCTCGGGACTAGCGGGCGGGATAACAATGAGCAGTTCTTC.